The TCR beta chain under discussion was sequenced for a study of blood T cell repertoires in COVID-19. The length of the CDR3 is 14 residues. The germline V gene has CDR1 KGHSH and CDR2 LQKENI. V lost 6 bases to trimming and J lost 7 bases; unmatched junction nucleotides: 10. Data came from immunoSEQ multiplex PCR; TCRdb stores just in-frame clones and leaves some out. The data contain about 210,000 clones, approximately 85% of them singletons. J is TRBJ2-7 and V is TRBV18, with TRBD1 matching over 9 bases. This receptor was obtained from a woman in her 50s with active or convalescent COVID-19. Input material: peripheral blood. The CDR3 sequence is CASSLSDRGGEQYF. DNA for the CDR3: TGTGCCAGCTCGCTCTCGGACAGGGGCGGGGAGCAGTACTTC.